A single sample is the source of the 29 T cell receptor beta chains below, sequenced in a study of naive and memory T cell subsets. An equimolar mix of two oligonucleotides served as the beta constant-region primer for TRBC1 and TRBC2. One entry per CDR3 protein, called by TCRdb with MiXCR from the UMI-ligation and nested PCR reads. The sample yields about 85,000 distinct CDR3 sequences, less than 15% seen once. The sequencing sample was made of central memory CD4+ T cells from blood. The receptors stem from a human donor in good health.

The sample holds a few counts of this clonotype. The chain recombines TRBV27 with TRBJ1-2, with 8 nucleotides matching TRBD1. Trimming removed 5 bases from V and 4 bases from J; junction bases left unmatched: 9. CDR1 MNHEY and CDR2 SMNVEV come from the germline V gene (reference sequence). This CDR3 region has 15 residues. CDR3 in DNA: TGTGCCAGCAGTCCCAATAGACAGGGGTTCTATGGCTACACCTTC. Translated: CASSPNRQGFYGYTF.

The chain combines TRBV12-3 or TRBV12-4 with TRBJ2-5; 9 nucleotides align to TRBD1. Trimming took 6 bases from V and 1 from J; bases not matched to a gene: 9. CDR3 length: 16 amino acids. CDR3 protein: CASRSDRGPLQETQYF. In nucleotides, the CDR3 is TGTGCCAGCAGGTCGGACAGGGGTCCCCTCCAAGAGACCCAGTACTTC.

V is TRBV7-9 and J is TRBJ2-5; 7 bases agree with TRBD1. CDR1 is SEHNR, CDR2 FQNEAQ, per germline (reference sequence). The CDR3 is 15 residues long. J gave up 2 bases and V 0 bases, and 3 bases lay outside the gene matches. The CDR3 region is CASSLAGTVQETQYF. The CDR3 DNA sequence: TGTGCCAGCAGCTTAGCGGGGACAGTTCAAGAGACCCAGTACTTC.

The V and J genes are TRBV29-1 and TRBJ2-3; D call uncertain. The CDR3 has 12 amino acids. Trimming shortened V by 4 bases and J by 2 bases, and 7 bases separated the two germline ends. CDR1 and CDR2 (germline): SQVTM, ANQGSEA. The CDR3 loop reads CSVGLNTDTQYF. In DNA, the CDR3 is TGCAGCGTTGGCCTTAACACAGATACGCAGTATTTT.

The chain couples TRBV7-2 to TRBJ2-1; TRBD2 matches 7 bases. The ends lost 3 bases at V and 6 bases at J; junction bases unmatched: 8. The germline gives CDR1 SGHTA, CDR2 FQGNSA. This CDR3 is 15 amino acids long. The CDR3 coding sequence is TGTGCCAGCAGCTTGGGCGGACTAGTCACCAATGAGCAGTTCTTC. It specifies CASSLGGLVTNEQFF.

The chain has TRBV20-1 and TRBJ1-5; D unresolved. The CDR3 sequence is 15 residues long. With 3 bases removed from V and 3 bases from J, the gap between germline ends came to 15 bases. CDR1 and CDR2 (germline): DFQATT, SNEGSKA (reference sequence). The CDR3 loop is CSASSPKGNNQPQHF. The DNA for the CDR3 is TGCAGTGCTAGTTCCCCCAAGGGCAACAATCAGCCCCAGCATTTT.

The chain couples TRBV6-5 to TRBJ2-6; unclear D gene. CDR1 and CDR2 (germline): MNHEY, SVGAGI. The CDR3 is made up of 17 amino acids. The V end was cut by 0 bases, the J end by 0 bases, with 9 bases between. As DNA, the CDR3 is TGTGCCAGCAGTTACTCCGGACGTAACTCTGGGGCCAACGTCCTGACTTTC. As protein: CASSYSGRNSGANVLTF.

This clonotype was counted many times. The gene calls are TRBV5-6 and TRBJ2-5, with D possibly matching TRBD2 (6 bases). Germline loops: CDR1 SGHDT, CDR2 YYEEEE. This CDR3 is built from 13 residues. V gave up 3 bases and J gave up 2 bases, with 8 bases separating them. The CDR3 bases are TGTGCCAGCAGCTCGGGACTGCAAGAGACCCAGTACTTC. Its protein is CASSSGLQETQYF.

The table lists this clonotype with a few counts. V and J are TRBV20-1 and TRBJ2-5; 7 nucleotides line up with TRBD2. The CDR3 has 17 amino acids. Germline CDR1 is DFQATT and CDR2 is SNEGSKA (reference sequence). Germline trimming cut 6 bases from V and 5 bases from J; bases unmatched to any gene: 21. DNA for the CDR3: TGCAGTGCCGAAAACGCACTAGCGAGGGAGATAACGGAGACCCAGTACTTC. Amino acids: CSAENALAREITETQYF.

This clonotype has more than one count but fewer than ten. This chain connects TRBV3-1 to TRBJ2-7; D may be TRBD1 or TRBD2 (5 bases each). V lost 11 bases to trimming and J lost 0 bases, with 11 bases between them. Germline CDR1 and CDR2: LGHDT and YNNKEL (reference sequence). This CDR3 region has 12 residues. In DNA, the CDR3 is TGTGCCTCGGGACGGGGCTCCTACGAGCAGTACTTC. This gives the protein CASGRGSYEQYF.

This clonotype has at least ten counts. The V call is TRBV5-1, the J call TRBJ1-1; D uncertain. The CDR3 sequence is 13 residues long. V was pared by 5 bases and J by 0 bases, with 8 bases between. Germline CDR1 is SGHRS and CDR2 is YFSETQ. The chain's CDR3 is CASSRIMNTEAFF. The CDR3 DNA follows: TGCGCCAGCAGTCGTATTATGAACACTGAAGCTTTCTTT.

This clonotype was observed at least ten times. The chain joins TRBV20-1 to TRBJ2-7; 7 nucleotides agree with TRBD1. Germline V lookup: CDR1 DFQATT, CDR2 SNEGSKA (reference sequence). Unmatched junction bases numbered 11, after V lost 3 bases and J lost 6 bases. This CDR3 has 14 residues. CDR3 in DNA: TGCAGTGCTAGCTTTCGGACAGGTGTACGCGAGCAGTACTTC. It encodes CSASFRTGVREQYF.

This clonotype was observed once. This sequence joins TRBV6-6 and TRBJ2-3; D gene ambiguous. CDR1 and CDR2 from the germline V gene are MNHNY and SVGAGI (reference sequence). V dropped 2 bases and J dropped 3 bases, with 12 bases sitting between them. The CDR3 extends over 15 amino acids. The CDR3: CASSYGTTGTDTQYF. The CDR3 DNA reads TGTGCCAGCAGTTACGGCACCACCGGGACAGATACGCAGTATTTT.

This clonotype appeared a few times. J is TRBJ1-2 and V is TRBV7-8, with 12 positions matching TRBD1. Germline V gene sequence: CDR1 SGHVS, CDR2 FQNEAQ. The CDR3 extends over 16 amino acids. Unmatched junction bases numbered 8, after V lost 1 base and J lost 8 bases. CDR3: CASSLGLGQGAWGYTF. CDR3 sequence (DNA): TGTGCCAGCAGCTTAGGGTTGGGACAGGGGGCATGGGGCTACACCTTC.

This clonotype was seen ten or more times. The chain joins TRBV12-3 or TRBV12-4 to TRBJ2-1, with 10 bases aligning to TRBD1. The CDR3 extends over 15 amino acids. The V segment lost 3 bases and the J segment 4 bases; nucleotides outside the gene matches: 3. DNA of the CDR3: TGTGCCAGCAGTTTTGACAGGGGGCTTTACAATGAGCAGTTCTTC. This codes for CASSFDRGLYNEQFF.

This clonotype has just a few counts. The V gene is TRBV20-1, the J gene TRBJ2-1, with 14 bases lining up with TRBD2. The V gene's germline CDR1 is DFQATT and CDR2 SNEGSKA (reference sequence). V lost 1 base, J lost 14 bases, and 19 bases stayed unmatched. CDR3 length equals 18 residues. The CDR3 bases are TGCAGTGCTAGAGGAACGATGGGACTAGCGGGAGCGGCCGCGGGCGAGTTCTTC. Translation: CSARGTMGLAGAAAGEFF.

As to this clonotype: A junction end diverges from the germline sequence, so it may reflect a read error. V is TRBV9 and J is TRBJ2-7; D possibly corresponds to TRBD2 (6 bases). The CDR3 covers 16 residues. Per germline, CDR1 SGDLS and CDR2 YYNGEE. DNA for the CDR3: TGTGCCAGCAGCGGGGAGGCCAGGGCCAATTCCTACGAGCAGTGCTTC. Its translation: CASSGEARANSYEQCF.

This clonotype was picked up a small number of times. The chain is built from TRBV19 and TRBJ2-7; 8 bases fit TRBD1. The CDR3 is 15 residues long. Germline lookup yields CDR1 LNHDA and CDR2 SQIVND (reference sequence). V was clipped by 5 bases and J by 6 bases; unmatched bases: 12. The CDR3 region is CASSAQGAQVSEQYF. CDR3 bases: TGTGCCAGTAGTGCTCAGGGGGCGCAAGTTAGCGAGCAGTACTTC. The whole variable domain, remainder taken from reference TRBV19 and TRBJ2-7, is DGGITQSPKYLFRKEGQNVTLSCEQNLNHDAMYWYRQDPGQGLRLIYYSQIVNDFQKGDIAEGYSVSREKKESFPLTVTSAQKNPTAFYLCASSAQGAQVSEQYFGPGTRLTVT.

A few counts support this clonotype. V is TRBV5-5 and J is TRBJ2-2; D is ambiguous. Germline V gene lookup returns CDR1 SGHKS and CDR2 YYEKEE (reference sequence). There are 14 residues in the CDR3. V shed 2 bases and J shed 0 bases, with 5 bases lying between them. In DNA, the CDR3 is TGTGCCAGCAGCTTCCTTGCGAACACCGGGGAGCTGTTTTTT. Translating it yields CASSFLANTGELFF.

The chain combines TRBV9 with TRBJ1-4, with D perhaps TRBD1 (5 bases). CDR3 size: 15 residues. Trimming took 3 bases from V and 8 from J, leaving 17 bases between them. CDR1 is SGDLS and CDR2 is YYNGEE in the germline V gene. The DNA of the CDR3 is TGTGCCAGCAGCGGGCGGGACTCACGGCGGGAAAAACTGTTTTTT. Residues: CASSGRDSRREKLFF.

The chain combines TRBV6-1 with TRBJ1-6; D unclear. The CDR3 has 13 amino acids. V gave up 0 bases and J gave up 13 bases, with 10 bases separating them. Germline V CDR1 and CDR2: MNHNS, SASEGT. The CDR3 coding sequence is TGTGCCAGCAGTGAAGCTGGGGTGTCCCCCCTCCACTTT. This codes for CASSEAGVSPLHF.

The rearrangement links TRBV10-3 to TRBJ2-6; the D is unclear. V lost 8 bases to trimming and J lost 0 bases, with 5 bases between them. CDR1 is ENHRY, CDR2 SYGVKD, per germline. The CDR3 totals 13 residues. The CDR3 DNA follows: TGTGCCATCCTTGGCTCTGGGGCCAACGTCCTGACTTTC. It encodes CAILGSGANVLTF.

In its sample, this clonotype was seen a few times. V gene TRBV11-2 combines with J gene TRBJ2-1; a weak D match, TRBD2 (6 bases). The CDR3 consists of 12 residues. V dropped 6 bases and J dropped 12 bases, with 15 bases sitting between them. Germline CDR1 and CDR2: SGHAT and FQNNGV. The CDR3 sequence is CASSPGLLWQFF. The CDR3 nucleotides are TGTGCCAGCAGTCCGGGACTCCTATGGCAGTTCTTC. Variable domain in full (rest from reference TRBV11-2 and TRBJ2-1): EAGVAQSPRYKIIEKRQSVAFWCNPISGHATLYWYQQILGQGPKLLIQFQNNGVVDDSQLPKDRFSAERLKGVDSTLKIQPAKLEDSAVYLCASSPGLLWQFFGPGTRLTVL.

The V call is TRBV28, the J call TRBJ1-1; D may be TRBD1 (5 bases). V was shortened by 6 bases and J by 7 bases, with 12 bases between the two germline ends. Per the germline V gene, CDR1 is MDHEN and CDR2 is SYDVKM. This CDR3 has 12 amino acids. The DNA of the CDR3 is TGTGCCAGCAGCCAGTTGACAGTTGAAGCTTTCTTT. Its translation: CASSQLTVEAFF.

This clonotype was counted only a few times. The chain employs TRBV3-1 and TRBJ1-1; no firm D call. This CDR3 comprises 13 residues. Trimming pared 3 bases from V and 5 bases from J, leaving 10 bases between. Germline-derived CDR1 and CDR2 are LGHDT and YNNKEL (reference sequence). The CDR3 reads CASSHLVETEAFF. The CDR3 nucleotides read TGTGCCAGCAGCCATTTAGTGGAAACTGAAGCTTTCTTT.

This clonotype was seen a few times. The V call is TRBV29-1, the J call TRBJ1-2; 7 bases match TRBD1. The CDR3 consists of 14 residues. Germline V gene sequence: CDR1 SQVTM, CDR2 ANQGSEA. Trimming cost V 6 bases and J 6 bases; bases outside gene matches: 13. Written as DNA, the CDR3 is TGCAGCGTGATGATTGGACAGGCGTGGCATGGCTACACCTTC. As protein: CSVMIGQAWHGYTF.

This clonotype was seen at least ten times. This chain links TRBV10-2 with TRBJ2-3; TRBD1 aligns across 9 bases. V was clipped by 2 bases and J by 4 bases; unmatched bases: 4. CDR3 length: 15 amino acids. The germline CDR1 and CDR2 sequences are WSHSY and SAAADI. The CDR3 coding sequence is TGCGCCAGCAGTGAGAGGGACAGGGCCGCAGATACGCAGTATTTT. Its translation is CASSERDRAADTQYF.

This clonotype occurred a few times. This rearrangement joins TRBV10-2 to TRBJ2-3; tentatively, D is TRBD2 (6 bases). Germline values: CDR1 WSHSY, CDR2 SAAADI. CDR3 length equals 13 residues. V lost 2 bases and J lost 5, with 8 bases in between. CDR3: CASSEGGKDTQYF. The CDR3 DNA follows: TGCGCCAGCAGTGAGGGGGGGAAAGATACGCAGTATTTT.

The V call is TRBV7-2, the J call TRBJ2-1, with TRBD2 matching over 10 bases. V lost 6 bases and J lost 6; bases outside the gene matches: 5. CDR1 is SGHTA, CDR2 FQGNSA, per germline. This CDR3 spans 14 amino acids. CDR3 DNA sequence: TGTGCCAGCAGTTTGACTAGCGGGCTCAATGAGCAGTTCTTC. Protein: CASSLTSGLNEQFF.